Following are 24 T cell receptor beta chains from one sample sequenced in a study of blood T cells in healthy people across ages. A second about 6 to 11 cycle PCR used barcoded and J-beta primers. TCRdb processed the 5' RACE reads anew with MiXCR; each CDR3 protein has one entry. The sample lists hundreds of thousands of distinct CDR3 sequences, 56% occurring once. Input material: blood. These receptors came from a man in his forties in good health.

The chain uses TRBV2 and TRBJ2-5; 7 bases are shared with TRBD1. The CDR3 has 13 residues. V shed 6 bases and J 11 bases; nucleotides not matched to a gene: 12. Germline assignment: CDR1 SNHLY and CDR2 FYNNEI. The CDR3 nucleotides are TGTGCCAGCAGCCGTGGACAGGACTTGGAGCAGTACTTC. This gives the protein CASSRGQDLEQYF. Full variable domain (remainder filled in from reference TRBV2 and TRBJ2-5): EPEVTQTPSHQVTQMGQEVILRCVPISNHLYFYWYRQILGQKVEFLVSFYNNEISEKSEIFDDQFSVERPDGSNFTLKIRSTKLEDSAMYFCASSRGQDLEQYFGPGTRLLVL.

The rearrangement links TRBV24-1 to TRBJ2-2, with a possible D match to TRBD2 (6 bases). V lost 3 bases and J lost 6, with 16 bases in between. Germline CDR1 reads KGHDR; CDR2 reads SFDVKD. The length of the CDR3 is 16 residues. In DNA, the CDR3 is TGTGCCACCAGTGATGCCCGGGACTTTGGGGCCGGGGAGCTGTTTTTT. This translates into CATSDARDFGAGELFF.

This CDR3 is CSVDSGRVGLMNTEAFF. The CDR3 region has the DNA TGCAGCGTTGATTCCGGTCGAGTCGGTCTAATGAACACTGAAGCTTTCTTT. The J gene is TRBJ1-1, the V gene TRBV29-1; no firm D call. Deletions cut 3 bases from V and 0 bases from J, with 20 bases between. The CDR3 has 17 residues. Germline V lookup: CDR1 SQVTM, CDR2 ANQGSEA. Together with reference TRBV29-1 and TRBJ1-1, the CDR3 gives the full variable domain: SAVISQKPSRDICQRGTSLTIQCQVDSQVTMMFWYRQQPGQSLTLIATANQGSEATYESGFVIDKFPISRPNLTFSTLTVSNMSPEDSSIYLCSVDSGRVGLMNTEAFFGQGTRLTVV.

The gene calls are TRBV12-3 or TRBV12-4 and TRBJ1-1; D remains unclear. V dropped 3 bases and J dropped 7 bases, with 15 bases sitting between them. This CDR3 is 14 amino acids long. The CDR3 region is CASSFNLGSFEAFF. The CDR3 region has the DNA TGTGCCAGCAGTTTTAATCTGGGCAGCTTTGAAGCTTTCTTT.

CDR3 in amino acids: CASSLFRLADNEQFF. The CDR3 DNA reads TGTGCCAGCAGCTTATTTAGGCTAGCGGACAATGAGCAGTTCTTC. The genes are TRBV7-9 and TRBJ2-1; TRBD2 agrees at 7 bases. CDR3 size: 15 residues. The trim removed 2 bases at V and 5 bases at J, leaving 6 bases unmatched. CDR1 and CDR2 from the germline V gene are SEHNR and FQNEAQ (reference sequence).

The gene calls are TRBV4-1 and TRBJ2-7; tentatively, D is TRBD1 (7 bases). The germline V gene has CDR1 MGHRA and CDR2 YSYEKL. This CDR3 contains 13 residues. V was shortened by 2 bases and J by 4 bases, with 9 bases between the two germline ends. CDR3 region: CASSQPGGYEQYF. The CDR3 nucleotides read TGCGCCAGCAGCCAACCAGGGGGGTACGAGCAGTACTTC.

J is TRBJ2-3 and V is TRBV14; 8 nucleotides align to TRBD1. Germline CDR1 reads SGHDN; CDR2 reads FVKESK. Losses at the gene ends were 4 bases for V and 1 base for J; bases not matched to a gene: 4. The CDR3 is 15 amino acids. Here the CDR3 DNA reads TGTGCCAGCAGCCTAACGGGACAGGGCACAGATACGCAGTATTTT. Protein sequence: CASSLTGQGTDTQYF.

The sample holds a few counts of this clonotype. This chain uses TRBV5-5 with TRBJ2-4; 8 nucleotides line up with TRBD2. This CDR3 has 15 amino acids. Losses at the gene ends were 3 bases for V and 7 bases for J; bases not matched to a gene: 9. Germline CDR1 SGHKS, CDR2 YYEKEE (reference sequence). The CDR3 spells CASSSLVREGNIQYF. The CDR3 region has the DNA TGTGCCAGCAGCTCCCTAGTTCGGGAGGGTAACATTCAGTACTTC.

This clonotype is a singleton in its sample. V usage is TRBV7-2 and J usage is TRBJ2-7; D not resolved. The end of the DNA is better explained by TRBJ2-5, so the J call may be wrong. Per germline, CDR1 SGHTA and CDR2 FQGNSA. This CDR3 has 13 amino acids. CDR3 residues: CASSSPQLETQYF. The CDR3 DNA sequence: TGTGCCAGCAGCTCTCCGCAACTGGAGACCCAGTACTTC.

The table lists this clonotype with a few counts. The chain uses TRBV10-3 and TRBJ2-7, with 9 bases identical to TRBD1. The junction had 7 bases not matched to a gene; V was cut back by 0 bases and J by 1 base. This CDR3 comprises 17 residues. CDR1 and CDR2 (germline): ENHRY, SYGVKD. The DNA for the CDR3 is TGTGCCATCAGTGAGTCCCGGATAGGGACAGGGTCCTACGAGCAGTACTTC. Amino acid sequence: CAISESRIGTGSYEQYF.

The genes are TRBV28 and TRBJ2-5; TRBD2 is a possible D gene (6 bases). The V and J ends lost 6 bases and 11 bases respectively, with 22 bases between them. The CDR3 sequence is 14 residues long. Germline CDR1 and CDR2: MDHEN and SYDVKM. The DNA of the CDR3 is TGTGCCAGCAGCCCCGGGACTCTTGGGGTTGAGCAGTACTTC. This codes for CASSPGTLGVEQYF.

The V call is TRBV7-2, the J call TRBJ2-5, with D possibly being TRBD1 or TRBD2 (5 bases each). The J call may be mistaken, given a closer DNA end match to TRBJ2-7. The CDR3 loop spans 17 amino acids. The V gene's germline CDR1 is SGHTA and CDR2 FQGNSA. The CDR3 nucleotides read TGTGCCAGCAGCTTAGCGCCTCGGGACCATCCGCCCTACGAGCAGTACTTC. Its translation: CASSLAPRDHPPYEQYF.

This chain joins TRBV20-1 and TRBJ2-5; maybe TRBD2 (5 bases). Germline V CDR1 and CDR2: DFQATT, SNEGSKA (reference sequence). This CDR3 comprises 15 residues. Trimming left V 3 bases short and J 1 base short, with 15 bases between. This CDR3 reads CSARPGASFQETQYF. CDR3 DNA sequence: TGCAGTGCTAGGCCAGGCGCTAGCTTCCAAGAGACCCAGTACTTC.

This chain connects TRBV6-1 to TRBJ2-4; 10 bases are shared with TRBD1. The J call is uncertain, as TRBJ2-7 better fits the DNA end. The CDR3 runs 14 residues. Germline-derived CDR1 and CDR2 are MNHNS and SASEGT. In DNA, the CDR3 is TGTGCCAGCAGCCGCGGGACAGGGGTTTCCGAGCAGTACTTC. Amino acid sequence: CASSRGTGVSEQYF.

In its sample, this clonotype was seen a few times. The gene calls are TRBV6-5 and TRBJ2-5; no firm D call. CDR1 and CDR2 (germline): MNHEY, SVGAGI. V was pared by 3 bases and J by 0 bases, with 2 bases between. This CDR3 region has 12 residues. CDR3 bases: TGTGCCAGCAGTTATGACCAAGAGACCCAGTACTTC. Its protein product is CASSYDQETQYF.

The CDR3 loop reads CASSAGHYTDYGYTF. In DNA, the CDR3 is TGCGCCAGCAGCGCCGGACACTATACGGACTATGGCTACACCTTC. The gene calls are TRBV5-1 and TRBJ1-2; D may be TRBD1 (5 bases). Trimming took 4 bases from V and 3 from J, leaving 16 bases between them. Germline V gives CDR1 SGHRS, CDR2 YFSETQ. The CDR3 is 15 amino acids.

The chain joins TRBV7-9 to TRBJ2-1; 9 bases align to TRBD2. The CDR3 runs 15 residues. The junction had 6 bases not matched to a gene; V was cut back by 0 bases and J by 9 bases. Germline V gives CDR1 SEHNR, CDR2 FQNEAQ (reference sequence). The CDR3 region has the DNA TGTGCCAGCAGCTTAGCGCTAGCGGGAATGGGTGAGCAGTTCTTC. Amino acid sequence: CASSLALAGMGEQFF.

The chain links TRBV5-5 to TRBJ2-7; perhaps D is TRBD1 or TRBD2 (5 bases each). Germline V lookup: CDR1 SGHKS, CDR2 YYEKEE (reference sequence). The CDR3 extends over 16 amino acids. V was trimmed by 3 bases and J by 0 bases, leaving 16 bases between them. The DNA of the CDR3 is TGTGCCAGCAGCTGGGGGACCGCCGCGAGCTCCTACGAGCAGTACTTC. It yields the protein CASSWGTAASSYEQYF.

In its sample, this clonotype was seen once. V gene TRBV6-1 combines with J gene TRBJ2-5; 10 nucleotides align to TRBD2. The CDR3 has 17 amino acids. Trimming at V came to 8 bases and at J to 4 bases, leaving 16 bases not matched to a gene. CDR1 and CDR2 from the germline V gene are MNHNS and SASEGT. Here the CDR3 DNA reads TGTGCCAGCTTTAAAGTATGCCTAGCGGGAGCCAGAGAGACCCAGTACTTC. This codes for CASFKVCLAGARETQYF.

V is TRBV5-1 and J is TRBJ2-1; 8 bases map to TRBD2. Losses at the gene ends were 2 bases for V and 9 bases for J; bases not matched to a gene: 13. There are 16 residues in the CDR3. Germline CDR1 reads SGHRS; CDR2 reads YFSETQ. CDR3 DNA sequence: TGCGCCAGCAGCTTCGTACGCGGGACTAGGCGGGGTGAGCAGTTCTTC. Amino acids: CASSFVRGTRRGEQFF.

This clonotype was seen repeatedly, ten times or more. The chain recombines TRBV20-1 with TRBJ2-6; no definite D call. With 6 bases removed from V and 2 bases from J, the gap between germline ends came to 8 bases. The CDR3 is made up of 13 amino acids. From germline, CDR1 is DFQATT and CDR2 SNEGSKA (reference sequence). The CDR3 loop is CSAQSTGANVLTF. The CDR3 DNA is TGCAGTGCCCAATCTACTGGGGCCAACGTCCTGACTTTC.

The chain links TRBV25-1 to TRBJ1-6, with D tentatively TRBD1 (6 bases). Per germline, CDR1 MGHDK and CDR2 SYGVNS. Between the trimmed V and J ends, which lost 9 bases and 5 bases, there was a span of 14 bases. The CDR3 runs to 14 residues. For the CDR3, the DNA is TGTGCCAGTCGGTGGACAGCCGATAATTCACCCCTCCACTTT. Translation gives CASRWTADNSPLHF.

The CDR3 is CASRGLGTGGAADTQYF. DNA of the CDR3: TGTGCCAGCAGAGGCCTCGGGACAGGGGGCGCGGCAGATACGCAGTATTTT. V and J are TRBV2 and TRBJ2-3; the match to TRBD1 covers 12 bases. The CDR3 loop spans 17 amino acids. Trimming took 6 bases from V and 4 from J; bases not matched to a gene: 11. The germline gives CDR1 SNHLY, CDR2 FYNNEI.

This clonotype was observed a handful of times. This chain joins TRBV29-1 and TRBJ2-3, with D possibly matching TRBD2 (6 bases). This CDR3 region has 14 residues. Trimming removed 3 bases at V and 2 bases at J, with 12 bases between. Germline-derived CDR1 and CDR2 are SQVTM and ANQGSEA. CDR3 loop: CSVDVGGITDTQYF. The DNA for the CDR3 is TGCAGCGTTGATGTCGGGGGAATCACAGATACGCAGTATTTT.